A selection of T cell receptor beta chains follows, all from one sample in a study of read filtering for tumor transcriptome and immune sequencing. MiXCR was run by TCRdb on the reads, yielding one entry per CDR3 protein. The table shows roughly 59,000 distinct CDR3 sequences, with around 19% occurring only once. The sequencing input was a population of CD138-negative cells sorted from bone marrow. The receptor source for this set is a donor at least 40 years old with multiple myeloma. The CDR3 runs from the conserved cysteine through the conserved F or W. A D gene is named only where the DNA matches it firmly. Part of the rows lack a size; the others show once, few, many or a class for expanded clones.

v_gene: TRBV7-8; d_gene: TRBD2; j_gene: TRBJ2-7; abundance: many; CDR3aa: CASSPWTSGRNEQYF; CDR3nt: TGTGCCAGCAGCCCCTGGACTAGCGGGAGGAACGAGCAGTACTTC
v_gene: TRBV28; d_gene: -; j_gene: TRBJ2-7; abundance: many; CDR3aa: CASRGDTYEQYF; CDR3nt: TGTGCCAGCCGGGGGGACACCTACGAGCAGTACTTC
v_gene: TRBV6-2/TRBV6-3; d_gene: -; j_gene: TRBJ2-3; abundance: many; CDR3aa: CASKIQAIRTDTQYF; CDR3nt: TGTGCCAGCAAAATACAGGCTATTCGCACAGATACGCAGTATTTT
v_gene: TRBV6-6; d_gene: -; j_gene: TRBJ1-5; abundance: many; CDR3aa: CASSPQGEGDQPQHF; CDR3nt: TGTGCCAGCAGCCCCCAGGGAGAGGGGGATCAGCCCCAGCATTTT
v_gene: TRBV20-1; d_gene: -; j_gene: TRBJ2-7; abundance: many; CDR3aa: CSAREGLPTAYEQYF; CDR3nt: TGCAGTGCTAGAGAGGGACTTCCGACAGCCTACGAGCAGTACTTC
v_gene: TRBV5-1; d_gene: TRBD1; j_gene: TRBJ2-7; abundance: -; CDR3aa: CASSSPGTGKGEQYF; CDR3nt: TGCGCCAGCAGCTCTCCCGGGACAGGGAAGGGGGAGCAGTACTTC
v_gene: TRBV29-1; d_gene: -; j_gene: TRBJ2-3; abundance: many; CDR3aa: CSVDPPQGDTDTQYF; CDR3nt: TGCAGCGTTGACCCCCCCCAGGGAGACACAGATACGCAGTATTTT
v_gene: TRBV6-6; d_gene: -; j_gene: TRBJ1-2; abundance: many; CDR3aa: CASSKDRYGYTF; CDR3nt: TGTGCCAGCAGTAAGGATAGATATGGCTACACCTTC
v_gene: TRBV2; d_gene: TRBD1; j_gene: TRBJ1-1; abundance: many; CDR3aa: CASIYRGTEAFF; CDR3nt: TGTGCCAGCATCTACAGGGGGACTGAAGCTTTCTTT
v_gene: TRBV5-6; d_gene: TRBD1; j_gene: TRBJ1-4; abundance: many; CDR3aa: CASSSGQGAKETEKLFF; CDR3nt: TGTGCCAGCAGCTCCGGACAGGGGGCGAAGGAGACTGAAAAACTGTTTTTT
v_gene: TRBV7-3; d_gene: -; j_gene: TRBJ2-2; abundance: -; CDR3aa: CASSLTLLRGANTGELFF; CDR3nt: TGTGCCAGCAGCTTAACGCTTCTTCGCGGGGCCAACACCGGGGAGCTGTTTTTT
v_gene: TRBV5-1; d_gene: -; j_gene: TRBJ2-3; abundance: -; CDR3aa: CASSPPAQTRGTDTQYF; CDR3nt: TGCGCCAGCAGCCCGCCCGCCCAGACCCGCGGCACAGATACGCAGTATTTT
v_gene: TRBV2; d_gene: TRBD2; j_gene: TRBJ2-5; abundance: many; CDR3aa: CASSRSSGRETQYF; CDR3nt: TGTGCCAGCAGTCGGTCTAGCGGGAGGGAGACCCAGTACTTC
v_gene: TRBV20-1; d_gene: -; j_gene: TRBJ2-3; abundance: many; CDR3aa: CSASGSGDAITDTQYF; CDR3nt: TGCAGTGCTAGTGGTTCAGGGGATGCAATCACAGATACGCAGTATTTT
v_gene: TRBV2; d_gene: -; j_gene: TRBJ1-4; abundance: many; CDR3aa: CASSDHGTKLFF; CDR3nt: TGTGCCAGCAGTGATCACGGGACTAAGTTGTTTTTT
v_gene: TRBV28; d_gene: -; j_gene: TRBJ1-1; abundance: many; CDR3aa: CASSFYGRAVTEAFF; CDR3nt: TGTGCCAGCAGTTTTTATGGGAGGGCGGTCACTGAAGCTTTCTTT
v_gene: TRBV9; d_gene: TRBD1; j_gene: TRBJ2-7; abundance: many; CDR3aa: CASSGGTGGEQYF; CDR3nt: TGTGCCAGCAGCGGCGGGACAGGGGGCGAGCAGTACTTC
v_gene: TRBV19; d_gene: -; j_gene: TRBJ2-3; abundance: many; CDR3aa: CASSSGLSTDTQYF; CDR3nt: TGTGCCAGTAGTTCGGGACTGAGTACAGATACGCAGTATTTT
v_gene: TRBV6-5; d_gene: -; j_gene: TRBJ2-7; abundance: many; CDR3aa: CASSYTGLGEQYF; CDR3nt: TGTGCCAGCAGCTACACAGGTTTGGGCGAGCAGTACTTC
v_gene: TRBV23-1; d_gene: -; j_gene: TRBJ2-1; abundance: many; CDR3aa: CASSQWGPWSSYNEQFF; CDR3nt: TGCGCCAGCAGTCAATGGGGGCCGTGGAGCTCCTACAATGAGCAGTTCTTC
v_gene: TRBV11-2; d_gene: -; j_gene: TRBJ2-6; abundance: -; CDR3aa: CASSLLPPSSVANVLTF; CDR3nt: TGTGCCAGCAGCTTGCTGCCCCCAAGCTCTGTGGCCAACGTCCTGACTTTC
v_gene: TRBV10-3; d_gene: -; j_gene: TRBJ1-1; abundance: -; CDR3aa: CAIREAGDTEAFF; CDR3nt: TGTGCCATCAGAGAAGCGGGGGACACTGAAGCTTTCTTT
v_gene: TRBV3-1; d_gene: -; j_gene: TRBJ1-2; abundance: many; CDR3aa: CASSPTGTARSGYTF; CDR3nt: TGTGCCAGCAGCCCTACCGGGACGGCACGCTCTGGCTACACCTTC
v_gene: TRBV6-5; d_gene: -; j_gene: TRBJ2-1; abundance: many; CDR3aa: CASSYSRGIAYNEQFF; CDR3nt: TGTGCCAGCAGTTACTCGAGGGGAATCGCCTACAATGAGCAGTTCTTC
v_gene: TRBV12-3/TRBV12-4; d_gene: TRBD1; j_gene: TRBJ1-2; abundance: many; CDR3aa: CASTAGTGIYGYTF; CDR3nt: TGTGCCAGCACTGCCGGGACAGGGATCTATGGCTACACCTTC
v_gene: TRBV7-2; d_gene: TRBD2; j_gene: TRBJ2-3; abundance: many; CDR3aa: CASSLTSGRPDTQYF; CDR3nt: TGTGCCAGCAGCTTGACTAGCGGGAGGCCAGATACGCAGTATTTT
v_gene: TRBV3-1; d_gene: -; j_gene: TRBJ2-5; abundance: -; CDR3aa: CASSQEPTTAGETQYF; CDR3nt: TGTGCCAGCAGCCAAGAACCGACTACTGCCGGCGAGACCCAGTACTTC
v_gene: TRBV11-1; d_gene: -; j_gene: TRBJ2-7; abundance: many; CDR3aa: CASSIGLVSSYEQYF; CDR3nt: TGTGCCAGCAGCATAGGACTGGTGAGCTCCTACGAGCAGTACTTC
v_gene: TRBV20-1; d_gene: -; j_gene: TRBJ2-1; abundance: -; CDR3aa: CSARDSARPEQLF; CDR3nt: TGCAGTGCCAGAGATTCAGCCCGACCTGAGCAGCTCTTC
v_gene: TRBV30; d_gene: -; j_gene: TRBJ2-2; abundance: -; CDR3aa: CAWEGGLNTGELFF; CDR3nt: TGTGCCTGGGAGGGGGGCCTGAACACCGGGGAGCTGTTTTTT
v_gene: TRBV10-3; d_gene: -; j_gene: TRBJ1-2; abundance: once; CDR3aa: CAVSANYGYTF; CDR3nt: TGTGCCGTCAGTGCAAACTATGGCTACACCTTC
v_gene: TRBV11-2; d_gene: TRBD2; j_gene: TRBJ2-3; abundance: -; CDR3aa: CASSPTGASGGSSTDTQYF; CDR3nt: TGTGCCAGCAGCCCAACAGGGGCTAGCGGGGGGTCGAGCACAGATACGCAGTATTTT
v_gene: TRBV3-1; d_gene: -; j_gene: TRBJ2-7; abundance: many; CDR3aa: CASSQGLEVYYEQYF; CDR3nt: TGTGCCAGCAGCCAAGGATTAGAGGTCTACTACGAGCAGTACTTC
v_gene: TRBV11-2; d_gene: TRBD2; j_gene: TRBJ2-3; abundance: many; CDR3aa: CASSQRGVSTDTQYF; CDR3nt: TGTGCCAGCAGCCAGCGGGGCGTTAGCACAGATACGCAGTATTTT
v_gene: TRBV11-1; d_gene: -; j_gene: TRBJ2-7; abundance: many; CDR3aa: CASSSSGADLYEQYF; CDR3nt: TGTGCCAGCAGCTCGTCGGGGGCTGACCTCTACGAGCAGTACTTC
v_gene: TRBV10-3; d_gene: -; j_gene: TRBJ1-3; abundance: -; CDR3aa: CAITTGPLWEGNTIHF; CDR3nt: TGTGCCATCACTACGGGGCCGTTGTGGGAAGGAAACACCATACATTTT
v_gene: TRBV6-2/TRBV6-3; d_gene: -; j_gene: TRBJ1-1; abundance: many; CDR3aa: CASSYPRSWEITEAFF; CDR3nt: TGTGCCAGCAGTTACCCCCGGAGTTGGGAGATCACTGAAGCTTTCTTT